The clone carrying this TCR beta chain was observed a handful of times. TCRdb keeps only in-frame clones here, not all; method: immunoSEQ multiplex PCR. The data hold 980,000 or so clones, with around three quarters observed a single time. These data are taken from a study of shared clonotypes between healthy human individuals. CDR3 length equals 14 residues. The germline V gene has CDR1 SGHRS and CDR2 YFSETQ. V was pared by 0 bases and J by 6 bases, with 11 bases between. The donors were adults (healthy and HIV-negative) with no recent acute infections or vaccinations. V usage is TRBV5-1 and J usage is TRBJ2-3; D is undetermined. The sample comprised memory CD4+ T cells sorted from blood. Subset meaning: CD45RA-negative fraction. The source of this sequence is a man aged 18 to 29 in good health. CDR3 coding DNA: TGCGCCAGCAGCTTGGGTTATGCTGGCGATACGCAGTATTTT. Its protein is CASSLGYAGDTQYF.